This TCR beta chain was recovered during a study of shared clonotypes between healthy human individuals (dated by TCRdb to 2020 to 2021). Background for the entire study: The cohort comprised two women and a few men aged 18 to 49 years. For each donor, CD4 naive and CD4 memory were each given three plates, CD8 naive was given two plates, and CD8 memory was given one plate. Blood TCR repertoires of five healthy adults were deeply sequenced to estimate repertoire size and the extent of clonotype sharing between individuals. Libraries were prepared and TCR repertoires were sequenced by different laboratories using diverse techniques, in order to increase sequencing depth and limit assay-specific biases. Leukapheresis yielded between about 0.85 and 10 billion PBMCs per donor.

Of note for this clone: The antigen it binds to is not known. Qualities for individual bases were not recorded, and no much larger clone is one base off.

Results the study describes overall, beyond this receptor: Sharing across a few donors was observed for around 4.8% of naive CD4, 3.5% of naive CD8, 2% to 2.5% of memory CD4, and roughly 0.4% of memory CD8 clonotypes. Clonotypes shared by all four sorted-subset donors showed higher generation probabilities than non-shared clonotypes. Rarefaction of sorted-subset datasets indicated incomplete sequencing despite the large sequencing depth. Sampling was restricted to blood, and TCR repertoires in tissues likely differ from the TCR repertoires found in blood. Larger estimated clonotype richness was generally found for naive subsets than for memory subsets. Because the study included only a small number of donors, the genetic and exposure-history diversity represented was limited. Based on pairwise subsampling, the degree of clonotype sharing among donors was expected to be affected by sequencing depth.

Using the deep immunoSEQ assay, TCR CDR3 regions were amplified from genomic DNA by multiplex PCR. Extracted genomic DNA from each cell subset was distributed evenly across all wells of several immunoSEQ 96-well plates, and each plate was treated as a replicate. For sorted subsets, 150 to 200 ng genomic DNA, equal to 30,000 to 35,000 T cell genomes, was loaded into each replicate PCR. The purified libraries were quantified using a Qubit 3.0 fluorometer, sized with a Bioanalyzer 2100, and then quantified again using the KAPA Library Quantification kit. Each immunoSEQ 96-well plate was sequenced on its own single-read 150-cycle Illumina NextSeq 550 flow cell. On the study's bioinformatics: Because the immunoSEQ output included only junctional sequences and no quality scores, the filtering could not be the same as the filtering used for full-length reads. Sequences were annotated with PyIR, a Python wrapper for IgBLAST v1.9, and V/J genes and CDR3 were assigned using IMGT germline references. Reads with weak V/J assignments (E-value above 1e-6), missing CDR3, stop codons, out-of-frame junctions, or ambiguous translated residues were removed. V3J clonotypes were defined by identical inferred V gene, J gene, and CDR3 amino acid sequence. The percentage overlap between two repertoires was calculated by dividing the number of shared unique clonotypes by the size of the smaller repertoire. Repertoire richness was assessed with RTK rarefaction, the Chao1 estimator, and Recon v2.1 estimates of unobserved clonotypes. For all TCRbeta clonotypes obtained by the gDNA method from a few donors, generation probabilities were computed with OLGA. Drawn from immuneACCESS, this table holds only the in-frame rearrangements with V and J called that TCRdb kept. Clones are partly lost; checked studies trace under half to an unresolved V gene and leave the rest unexplained. V, J and clone size are taken as reported in that table, and D and trimming were inferred from the DNA itself. The sample has about 1,800,000 clones on record, roughly 94% of them singletons. More than 0.9% of the sample rests with the top ten.

Compared with germline, V lacks 5 bases and J lacks 4 bases; bases without a gene match: 4. The germline V gene (reference sequence) supplies CDR1 GTSNPN and CDR2 SVGIG. The CDR3 contains 12 residues, cysteine and phenylalanine counted. The sequence is cut down to CDR3 DNA, 36 bases in frame from base 1. CD8 naive samples were CD45RO-negative cells positively selected for CCR7, giving a CD45RA+CCR7+ population that excluded TemRA cells. The donors were healthy, HIV-negative adults who had no recently reported acute infections or vaccinations. Every donor was a Caucasian adult residing in Nashville, Tennessee, USA. Blood was obtained by leukapheresis, after which PBMCs were separated by Ficoll-Histopaque density gradient centrifugation and cryopreserved in liquid nitrogen vapor phase. Analytical flow cytometry was used to check the purity and quantity of every magnetically sorted T cell population. Genomic DNA was isolated from each sorted fraction and quantified by UV absorbance on a Nanodrop 2000c.

The sequence was obtained from a man aged 18 to 29 in good health. Sample: naive CD8+ T cells sorted from blood. Sample cell subset or site, as interpreted from the label and publication: CD45RA+CCR7+. The rearranged segments are TRBV30 and TRBJ2-7; 8 of the junction bases match TRBD1. The CDR3 has the sequence CAWAGGKYEQYF. At the DNA level, the sequence is TGTGCCTGGGCAGGGGGCAAGTACGAGCAGTACTTC.